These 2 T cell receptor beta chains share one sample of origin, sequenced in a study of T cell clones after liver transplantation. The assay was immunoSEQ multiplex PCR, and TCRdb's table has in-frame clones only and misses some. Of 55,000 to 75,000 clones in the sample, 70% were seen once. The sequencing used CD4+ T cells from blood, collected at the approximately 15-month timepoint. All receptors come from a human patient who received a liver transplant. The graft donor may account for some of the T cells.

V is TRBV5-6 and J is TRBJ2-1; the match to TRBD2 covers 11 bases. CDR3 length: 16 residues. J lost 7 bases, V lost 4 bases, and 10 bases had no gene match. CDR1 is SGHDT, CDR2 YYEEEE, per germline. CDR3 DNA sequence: TGTGCCAGCAGCCACGTAGCGGGAGGGCCTGGAAATGAGCAGTTCTTC. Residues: CASSHVAGGPGNEQFF.

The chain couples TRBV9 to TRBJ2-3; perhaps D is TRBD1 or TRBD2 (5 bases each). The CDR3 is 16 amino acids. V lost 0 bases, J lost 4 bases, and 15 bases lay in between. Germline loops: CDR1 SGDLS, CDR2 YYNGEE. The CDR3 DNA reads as TGTGCCAGCAGCGTAGCTTCAGGGCGTAGCGCAGATACGCAGTATTTT. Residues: CASSVASGRSADTQYF.